This TCR beta chain was recorded in a study of response to subunit inactivated influenza vaccine. Findings of the study overall: The authors offered the suggestion that each seasonal influenza vaccination recruits few new T cells.

TCRdb called the RT-PCR reads again in MiXCR, with one record for every CDR3 protein. Of about 540,000 distinct CDR3 sequences listed, 20% to 25% are singletons. Points on this clonotype: Its cognate antigen is unknown.

The CDR3 contains 13 residues. In germline, CDR1 is SEHNR, CDR2 FQNEAQ (reference sequence). Deletions cut 5 bases from V and 8 bases from J, with 12 bases between. The same data also went into a second study, on T cells expressing NK-cell markers. That paper notes: 5'RACE template switching built TCR beta cDNA with unique molecular identifiers.

This receptor was obtained from a man aged 45 to 65 who received an inactivated influenza vaccine. Sample: CD4+ T cells sorted from PBMCs, taken approximately 12 days after vaccination. V and J are TRBV7-9 and TRBJ1-4; D not certain. This chain's CDR3 is CASSAGLGEKLFF. DNA of the CDR3: TGTGCCAGCAGCGCGGGTCTCGGGGAAAAACTGTTTTTT. Based on the CDR3 plus reference TRBV7-9 and TRBJ1-4, the full variable domain is DTGVSQNPRHKITKRGQNVTFRCDPISEHNRLYWYRQTLGQGPEFLTYFQNEAQLEKSRLLSDRFSAERPKGSFSTLEIQRTEQGDSAMYLCASSAGLGEKLFFGSGTQLSVL.